Below, 10 T cell receptor beta chains from the same sample are listed, as sequenced in a study of Ad26.COV2.S vaccination and SARS-CoV-2 variants. Treatment: roughly 19 received Ad26.COV2.S at low or high dose, single or two shots; about 5 received placebo; per-sample allocation not given. Vaccine and placebo recipients were sampled on day 63 after the first injection. Profiling relied on immunoSEQ multiplex PCR, and the TCRdb table lists in-frame clones only, not all of them. This sample has 350,000 to 550,000 clones, with 89% found just once. Specimen: peripheral blood, collected in a trial of Ad26.COV2.S vaccine versus placebo. These receptors were collected from a person between 18 and 60 years old who received the Ad26.COV2.S COVID-19 vaccine or a placebo.

The J gene is TRBJ1-2, the V gene TRBV18; 10 bases agree with TRBD1. Unmatched junction bases numbered 9, after V lost 2 bases and J lost 3 bases. Per the germline V gene, CDR1 is KGHSH and CDR2 is LQKENI. This CDR3 region has 17 residues. CDR3 nucleotide sequence: TGTGCCAGCTCACCAAGGGAGGCTGGGACAGGGGACTATGGCTACACCTTC. Protein product: CASSPREAGTGDYGYTF.

The chain employs TRBV15 and TRBJ2-5, with D possibly TRBD2 on 7 matching bases. In germline, CDR1 is LNHNV, CDR2 YYDKDF (reference sequence). Trimming shortened V by 3 bases and J by 4 bases, and 15 bases separated the two germline ends. The CDR3 contains 15 residues. The CDR3 DNA reads TGTGCCACCAGCAGCCTCTGGGGGGGCCTAGAGACCCAGTACTTC. As protein: CATSSLWGGLETQYF. Together with reference TRBV15 and TRBJ2-5, the CDR3 gives the full variable domain: DAMVIQNPRYQVTQFGKPVTLSCSQTLNHNVMYWYQQKSSQAPKLLFHYYDKDFNNEADTPDNFQSRRPNTSFCFLDIRSPGLGDTAMYLCATSSLWGGLETQYFGPGTRLLVL.

The chain is built from TRBV19 and TRBJ2-7, with a possible D match to TRBD2 (5 bases). The CDR3 is 14 amino acids. Trimming pared 4 bases from V and 5 bases from J, leaving 15 bases between. CDR1 is LNHDA, CDR2 SQIVND, per germline (reference sequence). In nucleotides, the CDR3 is TGTGCCAGTAGTACCACCCGCGGGCAGGACGAGCAGTACTTC. Protein sequence: CASSTTRGQDEQYF.

The chain joins TRBV6-5 to TRBJ1-4; D possibly corresponds to TRBD1 (6 bases). Germline V gene sequence: CDR1 MNHEY, CDR2 SVGAGI. There are 13 residues in the CDR3. The V and J ends lost 4 bases and 8 bases respectively, with 11 bases between them. CDR3 nucleotides: TGTGCCAGCAGTTCCGGCAGGGGAGAAAAACTGTTTTTT. It encodes CASSSGRGEKLFF.

The CDR3 DNA reads TGTGCCAGCAGCTGGGGGGGACTCTCCTATGGCTACACCTTC. As protein: CASSWGGLSYGYTF. The V and J genes are TRBV7-2 and TRBJ1-2, with D perhaps TRBD1 (5 bases). This CDR3 comprises 14 residues. Per the germline V gene, CDR1 is SGHTA and CDR2 is FQGNSA. V was clipped by 4 bases and J by 4 bases, with 13 bases between them. Based on the CDR3 plus reference TRBV7-2 and TRBJ1-2, the full variable domain is GAGVSQSPSNKVTEKGKDVELRCDPISGHTALYWYRQSLGQGLEFLIYFQGNSAPDKSGLPSDRFSAERTGGSVSTLTIQRTQQEDSAVYLCASSWGGLSYGYTFGSGTRLTVV.

The rearrangement joins TRBV7-3 to TRBJ2-1, with D tentatively TRBD2 (6 bases). V gave up 3 bases and J gave up 5 bases, with 11 bases separating them. Germline CDR1 is SGHTA and CDR2 is FQGTGA. The CDR3 extends over 14 amino acids. CDR3 loop: CASSFSGPHNEQFF. CDR3 DNA: TGTGCCAGCAGCTTTAGCGGTCCTCACAATGAGCAGTTCTTC.

The chain is built from TRBV21-1 and TRBJ2-7; no check of the table's D call, TRBD2, against the DNA was made. TRBV21-1 is classified as a pseudogene. This CDR3 has 17 residues. CDR3 nucleotides: TGTGCCAGCAGCAAAGACGGTTGGCGGGGGTTCTCCTACGAGCAGTACTTC. Translating gives CASSKDGWRGFSYEQYF.

On this clone itself: One end of the junction fails to match germline, which may point to a read error. J is TRBJ1-2 and V is TRBV7-2, with D possibly TRBD1 on 6 matching bases. CDR3 size: 12 residues. The germline gives CDR1 SGHTA, CDR2 FQGNSA. The CDR3, as DNA: TGTGCCAGCAGCTTAATGTTTCAGGGGCTCCGCTTC. Its protein is CASSLMFQGLRF.

The gene calls are TRBV9 and TRBJ1-2; D is perhaps TRBD1 (5 bases). From germline, CDR1 is SGDLS and CDR2 YYNGEE. The CDR3 totals 14 residues. The V gene lost 4 bases and the J gene lost 5 bases, with 15 bases spanning the gap. CDR3 nucleotides: TGTGCCAGCAGCTTAGGCCACAGGATTTATGGCTACACCTTC. Translation gives CASSLGHRIYGYTF. Combining the CDR3 with reference TRBV9 and TRBJ1-2 gives the whole variable domain DSGVTQTPKHLITATGQRVTLRCSPRSGDLSVYWYQQSLDQGLQFLIQYYNGEERAKGNILERFSAQQFPDLHSELNLSSLELGDSALYFCASSLGHRIYGYTFGSGTRLTVV.

Only a few counts were recorded for this clone. The chain joins TRBV5-1 to TRBJ1-5; TRBD1 aligns across 7 bases. This CDR3 has 15 amino acids. Germline V gene data show CDR1 as SGHRS and CDR2 as YFSETQ. Trimming cost V 2 bases and J 6 bases; bases outside gene matches: 8. Here the CDR3 DNA reads TGCGCCAGCAGCTTCAGGGGGGCTATCGGTCAGCCCCAGCATTTT. It specifies CASSFRGAIGQPQHF.